Reported below is one TCR beta chain. Participant ages covered roughly 18 to 89 years across 25 or so US areas. Cohort allocation depended upon clinical history that participants reported. The data are from a study of blood T cell repertoires in COVID-19. Original data processing: Using reference gene primer amplification, nucleated cell counts were estimated. The data were produced by immunoSEQ multiplex PCR, yet TCRdb's version contains in-frame clones alone and is incomplete. Clonal size and the V and J genes are those of that table, whereas D and trimming came from the DNA. The data show around 330,000 clones, about nine tenths seen once. The CDR3 has 13 residues. V lost 1 base and J lost 7; bases outside the gene matches: 3. Germline assignment: CDR1 SGHNT and CDR2 YYREEE (reference sequence).

This receptor was obtained from a woman younger than 35 who had recovered from COVID-19. Sequencing was done on a sample of PBMCs or T cells enriched from blood (not recorded which). The chain recombines TRBV5-4 with TRBJ1-1; 8 bases agree with TRBD1. The CDR3 DNA follows: TGTGCCAGCAGCTTGAGCGGGACAGGTGAAGCTTTCTTT. The encoded protein is CASSLSGTGEAFF.